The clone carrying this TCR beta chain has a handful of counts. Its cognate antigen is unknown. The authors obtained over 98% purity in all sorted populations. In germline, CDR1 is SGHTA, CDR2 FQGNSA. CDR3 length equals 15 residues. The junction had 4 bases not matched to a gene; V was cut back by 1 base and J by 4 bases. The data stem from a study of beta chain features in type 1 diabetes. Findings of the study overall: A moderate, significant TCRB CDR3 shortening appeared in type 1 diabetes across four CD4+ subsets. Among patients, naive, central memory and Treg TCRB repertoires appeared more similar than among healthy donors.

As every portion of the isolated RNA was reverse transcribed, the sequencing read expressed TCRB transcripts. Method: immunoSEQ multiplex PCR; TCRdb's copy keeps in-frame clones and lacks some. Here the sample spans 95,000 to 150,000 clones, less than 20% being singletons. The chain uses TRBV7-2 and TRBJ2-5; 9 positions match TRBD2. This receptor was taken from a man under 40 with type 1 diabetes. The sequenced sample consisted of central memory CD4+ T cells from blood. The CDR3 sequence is CASSLGRAGGETQYF. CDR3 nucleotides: TGTGCCAGCAGCTTAGGAAGAGCGGGGGGAGAGACCCAGTACTTC.